This passage covers 30 T cell receptor beta chains from one sample sequenced in a study of CXCR3-negative and CXCR3-positive naive CD8 T cells. Preparation of TRB cDNA libraries relied on 5' RACE carrying UMI labels. TCRdb re-analyzed the 5' RACE reads; it lists each CDR3 protein once, without DNA. The sample has about 80,000 distinct CDR3 sequences, and its top ten clones hold 1.5% to 2%. The sample taken for sequencing was naive CXCR3- CD8+ T cells from blood. Specified subset: CD45RO-CCR7+CD27+CD95- naive CD8+ T cells lacking CXCR3 (TNR3-). These receptors came from a human donor in good health. Some clones in this sample may be carry-over from other donors' samples.

The chain combines TRBV12-3 or TRBV12-4 with TRBJ2-7; TCRdb names TRBD2, which stays unverified in the absence of DNA. CDR3 size: 12 residues. CDR3 protein: CASSGMREQQYF.

The gene calls are TRBV27 and TRBJ2-7; TCRdb picks TRBD1, but there is no DNA to check that call. Germline CDR1 reads MNHEY; CDR2 reads SMNVEV (reference sequence). The CDR3 length is 13 residues. Here the CDR3 reads CASRHGTLYEQYF.

The chain couples TRBV6-6 to TRBJ1-1. CDR1 is MNHNY and CDR2 is SVGAGI in the germline V gene (reference sequence). This CDR3 region has 14 residues. The chain's CDR3 is CASLDLGKNTEAFF.

This sequence joins TRBV29-1 and TRBJ2-7. This CDR3 region has 15 residues. Germline assignment: CDR1 SQVTM and CDR2 ANQGSEA. The CDR3 reads CSVEILGRNTYEQYF.

The chain links TRBV5-1 to TRBJ2-7. This CDR3 comprises 14 residues. Per germline, CDR1 SGHRS and CDR2 YFSETQ. The CDR3 spells CASSLDLQNYEQYF.

The chain links TRBV28 to TRBJ2-7; the TRBD1 assignment by TCRdb is unverifiable without DNA. Per germline, CDR1 MDHEN and CDR2 SYDVKM. There are 13 residues in the CDR3. The CDR3 sequence is CASRNRGENEQYF.

The chain uses TRBV6-1 and TRBJ2-3; checking the TCRdb D call of TRBD2 is not possible without DNA. The CDR3 is 16 residues long. CDR1 is MNHNS, CDR2 SASEGT, per germline. The CDR3 spells CASSESPAGGADTQYF.

V gene TRBV29-1 combines with J gene TRBJ1-2. CDR1 and CDR2 from the germline V gene are SQVTM and ANQGSEA. The CDR3 has 15 amino acids. The CDR3 sequence is CSVAHPGPANYGYTF.

V usage is TRBV7-9 and J usage is TRBJ2-7; there is no DNA to check the TCRdb D call of TRBD1. The CDR3 covers 12 residues. The germline CDR1 and CDR2 sequences are SEHNR and FQNEAQ (reference sequence). CDR3 amino acids: CASRSPGGEQYF.

The V call is TRBV27, the J call TRBJ1-2; absent DNA, TCRdb's TRBD1 call cannot be checked. The length of the CDR3 is 16 residues. CDR1 MNHEY and CDR2 SMNVEV come from the germline V gene (reference sequence). The chain's CDR3 is CASTKASQGATRGYTF.

The chain recombines TRBV5-8 with TRBJ1-1. The germline CDR1 and CDR2 sequences are SGHTS and YDEGEE. The length of the CDR3 is 12 residues. The CDR3 sequence: CASSFDYTEAFF. Drawing the rest from reference TRBV5-8 and TRBJ1-1, the complete variable domain is EAGVTQSPTHLIKTRGQQATLRCSPISGHTSVYWYQQALGLGLQFLLWYDEGEERNRGNFPPRFSGRQFPNYSSELNVNALELEDSALYLCASSFDYTEAFFGQGTRLTVV.

The chain recombines TRBV15 with TRBJ2-5. CDR1 and CDR2 (germline): LNHNV, YYDKDF (reference sequence). The CDR3 has 13 amino acids. CDR3: CATSSASEETQYF. Combining the CDR3 with reference TRBV15 and TRBJ2-5 gives the whole variable domain DAMVIQNPRYQVTQFGKPVTLSCSQTLNHNVMYWYQQKSSQAPKLLFHYYDKDFNNEADTPDNFQSRRPNTSFCFLDIRSPGLGDTAMYLCATSSASEETQYFGPGTRLLVL.

The chain links TRBV9 to TRBJ2-3; with no DNA, the TCRdb D assignment of TRBD1 cannot be verified. The CDR3 consists of 16 residues. CDR1 is SGDLS and CDR2 is YYNGEE in the germline V gene. The CDR3: CASSASGTGSTDTQYF.

The chain carries TRBV7-9 and TRBJ2-7. Germline CDR1 SEHNR, CDR2 FQNEAQ (reference sequence). The CDR3 runs to 13 residues. The CDR3 protein is CASSSPISYEQYF.

V and J are TRBV7-3 and TRBJ2-2; TCRdb's assignment of TRBD2 cannot be checked, as there is no DNA. The CDR3 consists of 15 residues. Germline V lookup: CDR1 SGHTA, CDR2 FQGTGA. CDR3 region: CASSTDGTFTGELFF.

This rearrangement joins TRBV29-1 to TRBJ1-1. This CDR3 has 11 amino acids. Germline assignment: CDR1 SQVTM and CDR2 ANQGSEA. The CDR3 sequence is CSVVRNTEAFF.

This chain links TRBV29-1 with TRBJ2-1; TCRdb gives TRBD2 as the D gene, but with no DNA this cannot be confirmed. The CDR3 has 21 amino acids. Germline loops: CDR1 SQVTM, CDR2 ANQGSEA. CDR3 sequence reads: CSVEGGWGASGGAEVYNEQFF.

The V and J genes are TRBV7-9 and TRBJ2-7; the D call of TRBD2 rests on TCRdb alone, since no DNA is present to check it. Germline-derived CDR1 and CDR2 are SEHNR and FQNEAQ (reference sequence). CDR3 size: 12 residues. CDR3 protein: CASSLPASEQYF. The complete variable domain, with remaining parts taken from reference TRBV7-9 and TRBJ2-7, reads DTGVSQNPRHKITKRGQNVTFRCDPISEHNRLYWYRQTLGQGPEFLTYFQNEAQLEKSRLLSDRFSAERPKGSFSTLEIQRTEQGDSAMYLCASSLPASEQYFGPGTRLTVT.

This sequence joins TRBV20-1 and TRBJ2-4; TCRdb outputs TRBD1, but without DNA this stays unchecked. Germline V lookup: CDR1 DFQATT, CDR2 SNEGSKA (reference sequence). The CDR3 is 11 residues long. The CDR3 here is CSAYRENIQYF.

The J gene is TRBJ2-1, the V gene TRBV7-2; the D call from TCRdb, TRBD1, cannot be confirmed without DNA. The V gene's germline CDR1 is SGHTA and CDR2 FQGNSA. This CDR3 is built from 15 residues. This chain's CDR3 is CASSPDPLQGNEQFF.

The J gene is TRBJ2-7, the V gene TRBV7-2; TCRdb names TRBD1, which stays unverified in the absence of DNA. The CDR3 extends over 15 amino acids. Germline assignment: CDR1 SGHTA and CDR2 FQGNSA. The chain's CDR3 is CASSFRAGDPYEQYF.

The chain joins TRBV15 to TRBJ2-7. This CDR3 is built from 14 residues. CDR1 and CDR2 (germline): LNHNV, YYDKDF (reference sequence). The CDR3 loop is CATSFQRISYEQYF.

This chain joins TRBV7-9 and TRBJ2-2. The germline gives CDR1 SEHNR, CDR2 FQNEAQ (reference sequence). CDR3 length equals 12 residues. CDR3 sequence reads: CASMPNTGELFF.

The gene calls are TRBV6-5 and TRBJ2-1; TCRdb indicates TRBD1, and absent DNA this call remains unverified. The germline gives CDR1 MNHEY, CDR2 SVGAGI. The CDR3 contains 15 residues. The CDR3 sequence is CASSYTGASYNEQFF.

The V call is TRBV29-1, the J call TRBJ2-7; TCRdb reports TRBD1, a call that lacks DNA to check it against. The CDR3 covers 12 residues. Germline-derived CDR1 and CDR2 are SQVTM and ANQGSEA. CDR3 region: CSVRIQGHEQYF.

V usage is TRBV28 and J usage is TRBJ2-3; TCRdb's D call, TRBD1, is unchecked because there is no DNA. Germline CDR1 and CDR2: MDHEN and SYDVKM. The CDR3 spans 14 residues. Here the CDR3 reads CAAFEGAVADTQYF.

J is TRBJ1-1 and V is TRBV27. Germline CDR1 reads MNHEY; CDR2 reads SMNVEV (reference sequence). This CDR3 comprises 14 residues. CDR3 loop: CASSLTDRNTEAFF.

This chain joins TRBV20-1 and TRBJ2-1; TCRdb gives TRBD2 as the D gene, but with no DNA this cannot be confirmed. From germline, CDR1 is DFQATT and CDR2 SNEGSKA (reference sequence). This CDR3 spans 17 amino acids. CDR3 region: CSALSGGAPASYNEQFF.

J is TRBJ2-1 and V is TRBV12-3 or TRBV12-4; the D call from TCRdb, TRBD1, cannot be confirmed without DNA. CDR3 size: 16 residues. The CDR3: CASSLYAVSGYNEQFF.

The rearrangement joins TRBV9 to TRBJ2-3; TCRdb's D call of TRBD2 is untestable without DNA. Germline lookup yields CDR1 SGDLS and CDR2 YYNGEE. The CDR3 is made up of 15 amino acids. CDR3 region: CASSPTSGGGDTQYF. Together with reference TRBV9 and TRBJ2-3, the CDR3 gives the full variable domain: DSGVTQTPKHLITATGQRVTLRCSPRSGDLSVYWYQQSLDQGLQFLIQYYNGEERAKGNILERFSAQQFPDLHSELNLSSLELGDSALYFCASSPTSGGGDTQYFGPGTRLTVL.